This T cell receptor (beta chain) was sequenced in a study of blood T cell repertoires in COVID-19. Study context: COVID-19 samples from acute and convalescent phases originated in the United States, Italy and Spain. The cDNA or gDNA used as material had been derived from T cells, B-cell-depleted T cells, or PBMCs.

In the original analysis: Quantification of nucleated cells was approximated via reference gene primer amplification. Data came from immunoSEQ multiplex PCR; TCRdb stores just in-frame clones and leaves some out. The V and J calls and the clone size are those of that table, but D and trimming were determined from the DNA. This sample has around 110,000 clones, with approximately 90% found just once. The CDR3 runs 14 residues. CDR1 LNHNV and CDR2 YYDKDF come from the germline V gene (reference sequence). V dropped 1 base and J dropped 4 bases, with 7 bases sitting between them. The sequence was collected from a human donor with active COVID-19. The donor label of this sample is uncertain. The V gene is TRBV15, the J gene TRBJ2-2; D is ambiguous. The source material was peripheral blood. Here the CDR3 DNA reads TGTGCCACCAGCAGAGCTGGAGTCACCGGGGAGCTGTTTTTT. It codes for CATSRAGVTGELFF.